A single TCR beta chain is shown here with its context. Germline V gives CDR1 MNHEY, CDR2 SVGAGI. This CDR3 is 14 amino acids long. V gave up 6 bases and J gave up 0 bases, with 10 bases separating them. The protocol was immunoSEQ multiplex PCR, while the TCRdb copy is restricted to in-frame clones and leaves out a portion. The repertoire holds a few million clones, with around 94% as singletons. This specimen belongs to a study of shared clonotypes between healthy human individuals. This clonotype was sampled from a man aged 18-30 years in good health. This sequence joins TRBV6-5 and TRBJ2-3; D unclear. Sample: naive CD4+ T cells sorted from blood. The subset is: CD45RA+ positively selected. CDR3 in amino acids: CASSPRYSTDTQYF. Here the CDR3 DNA reads TGTGCCAGCAGCCCCCGGTATAGCACAGATACGCAGTATTTT.